The entry that follows covers one TCR beta chain sequence. CDR1 is MGHRA, CDR2 YSYEKL, per germline. The CDR3 is 14 residues long. The V end lost 2 bases, the J end lost 6 bases, and 12 bases lay between the germline ends. This record belongs to a study of blood T cells in healthy people across ages. Alongside a J-beta primer mix, a sample-barcoded 5' primer served in a second PCR lasting roughly 6 to 12 cycles. TCRdb analysed the 5' RACE reads with MiXCR anew, one entry per CDR3 protein. The sample records about 600,000 distinct CDR3 sequences, around 48% being singletons. Sample: blood. The rearrangement links TRBV4-1 to TRBJ2-3; D is perhaps TRBD1 (5 bases). This sequence was found in a man older than 75 in good health. The CDR3: CASSQSQGRDTQYF. The CDR3 DNA reads as TGCGCCAGCAGCCAATCCCAGGGTAGGGATACGCAGTATTTT.